This passage covers 10 T cell receptor beta chains from one sample sequenced in a study of cytomegalovirus exposure and HLA in healthy donors. The PCR employed 60 Vbeta primers together with 13 Jbeta primers. The repertoire was sequenced with immunoSEQ multiplex PCR; TCRdb's copy has only in-frame clones and lacks some. The table includes approximately 90,000 clones, 70% to 80% detected once. Source material: PBMCs. The receptors stem from a man aged 25-45 years in good health and CMV-seronegative.

The chain employs TRBV4-3 and TRBJ2-2, with 8 bases identical to TRBD1. Germline trimming cut 4 bases from V and 0 bases from J; bases unmatched to any gene: 4. Germline CDR1 reads LGHNA; CDR2 reads YSLEER. The CDR3 loop spans 16 amino acids. The CDR3 protein is CASSPSGGPNTGELFF. The DNA for the CDR3 is TGCGCCAGCAGCCCTTCAGGGGGCCCGAACACCGGGGAGCTGTTTTTT.

This clone showed up just a few times. The chain carries TRBV28 and TRBJ2-6; D remains ambiguous. This CDR3 comprises 16 residues. Germline V gene data show CDR1 as MDHEN and CDR2 as SYDVKM. Trimming took off 4 bases at V and 0 bases at J, with 10 bases between the two ends. CDR3 DNA sequence: TGTGCCAGCAGTTCCCCCCCCAGCTCTGGGGCCAACGTCCTGACTTTC. Residues: CASSSPPSSGANVLTF.

The rearrangement links TRBV5-1 to TRBJ1-2, with 7 bases fitting TRBD1. V shed 5 bases, J shed 6 bases, and the junction held 10 bases outside the gene matches. This CDR3 contains 14 residues. CDR1 is SGHRS, CDR2 YFSETQ, per germline. In DNA form, the CDR3 reads TGCGCCAGCAGTCCTGGACAGGTCCTCGATGGCTACACCTTC. Protein sequence: CASSPGQVLDGYTF.

This chain links TRBV9 with TRBJ1-2, with TRBD1 identical over 12 bases. CDR1 is SGDLS, CDR2 YYNGEE, per germline. Trimming removed 3 bases from V and 7 bases from J; junction bases left unmatched: 7. The CDR3 loop spans 15 amino acids. CDR3 in DNA: TGTGCCAGCAGCGCTCCAGGGACAGGGGGCTCTGGCTACACCTTC. This gives the protein CASSAPGTGGSGYTF.

The chain is built from TRBV10-2 and TRBJ2-1; D gene ambiguous. Trimming took 10 bases from V and 4 from J, leaving 14 bases between them. The germline V gene encodes CDR1 WSHSY and CDR2 SAAADI. This CDR3 is 13 amino acids long. The CDR3 DNA sequence: TGCGCCACCATGACTGGAATATACAATGAGCAGTTCTTC. This encodes CATMTGIYNEQFF.

The CDR3 DNA reads as TGTGCCAGCAGCTACCCGCGGGCTCCATGGTACTTC. It specifies CASSYPRAPWYF. The chain joins TRBV7-2 to TRBJ2-5; the D gene is possibly TRBD2 (5 bases). Germline CDR1 SGHTA, CDR2 FQGNSA. Deletions cut 4 bases from V and 13 bases from J, with 16 bases between. The CDR3 is made up of 12 amino acids.

The chain recombines TRBV7-2 with TRBJ2-5, with no clear D. V gave up 2 bases and J gave up 5 bases, with 9 bases separating them. Germline V gene lookup returns CDR1 SGHTA and CDR2 FQGNSA. The CDR3 is made up of 13 amino acids. The CDR3 protein is CASSLQVPETQYF. CDR3 coding DNA: TGTGCCAGCAGCTTACAGGTCCCCGAGACCCAGTACTTC.

The chain links TRBV4-1 to TRBJ1-1, with D unclear. The V and J ends lost 4 bases and 0 bases respectively, with 12 bases between them. The germline V gene has CDR1 MGHRA and CDR2 YSYEKL. The CDR3 length is 15 residues. CDR3 amino acids: CASSPRANLNTEAFF. DNA of the CDR3: TGCGCCAGCAGCCCCCGCGCGAATCTGAACACTGAAGCTTTCTTT.

The chain is built from TRBV6-1 and TRBJ2-5, with TRBD2 matching 9 bases. The CDR3 runs 15 residues. Per the germline V gene, CDR1 is MNHNS and CDR2 is SASEGT. The V gene end was trimmed by 4 bases and the J gene end by 1 base; junction bases not matched to a gene: 4. The CDR3 here is CASSALAGSQETQYF. The CDR3 DNA is TGTGCCAGCAGTGCCCTAGCGGGGAGCCAAGAGACCCAGTACTTC.

The chain couples TRBV11-3 to TRBJ2-2, with 7 nucleotides matching TRBD1. The J segment lost 4 bases and the V segment lost 5 bases, leaving 10 bases of the junction unmatched. This CDR3 is 16 amino acids long. Germline V gene lookup returns CDR1 SGHNT and CDR2 YENEEA. The CDR3 loop reads CASSPGQARGTGELFF. Here the CDR3 DNA reads TGTGCCAGCAGCCCCGGACAGGCCCGGGGCACCGGGGAGCTGTTTTTT.